Reported below is one T cell receptor (beta chain). Ten or more counts support this clonotype. The antigen it recognizes is unknown. Per-base quality was not reported, and no clone a single base away is much larger than it. Every patient had bone marrow sampled at the time of active disease. Ficoll-Hypaque density gradient centrifugation was used to isolate bone marrow mononuclear cells. Myeloma plasma cells were removed and CD138-negative cells were obtained by negative selection following labeling with CD138 magnetic microbeads on a MACS separator. Purity of the isolated cells was checked by flow cytometry on an Attune NxT using CD138 antibodies. Total RNA was extracted with TRIzol reagent and quantified with a NanoDrop spectrophotometer. For each patient, paired RNA-seq and IR-seq were run on the CD138-negative bone marrow sample from that patient. The data were taken from a study of read filtering for tumor transcriptome and immune sequencing (dated by TCRdb to the early 2020s). Regarding the complete study: Of the patients in the cohort, approximately 17 were male and roughly 15 were female, and their mean age was 65.9 years, with a range of roughly 40 to 80. By revised international staging, roughly 8 patients were R-ISS I, some 17 were R-ISS II and roughly seven were R-ISS III. Whole-transcriptome libraries were prepared with the TruSeq RNA Access Library Prep Kit after DNase treatment. Per sample, about 4.05 to 11 million TCR-region mapped reads were obtained with IR-seq, compared with only about 80 to 1,400 with RNA-seq. The study compared TCR repertoires from targeted immune repertoire sequencing and bulk whole-transcriptome sequencing run on the same bone marrow samples. One of the main goals was to work out a read-filtering strategy for immune repertoire data, in particular whether clonotypes backed by only a single read should be removed. The research as a whole found: The correlation between IR-seq and RNA-seq shared clonotype proportions rose when single-read clonotypes were removed. Single-read clonotypes made up approximately 79% of clonotypes but only 3.5% to 4% of total reads in IR-seq, compared with roughly three quarters of clonotypes and 35% to 55% of reads in RNA-seq. The sorted CD138-negative fraction was a mixed bone marrow immune population, not purified T cells. Compared with RNA-seq, IR-seq captured clonotypes at much higher depth and more reliably, and a smaller IR-seq throughput was enough to identify most shared clonotypes.

CDR1 SGHTA and CDR2 FQGNSA are derived from the germline V gene. Including the terminal cysteine and phenylalanine, the CDR3 comprises 15 residues. Only the CDR3 DNA is retained, 45 bases long and in frame from the first base. The trim is 5 bases for V and 0 bases for J, with a gap of 11 bases between the germline ends. TCR libraries were built from 400 ng RNA with the Immunoverse kit, using molecular barcoded adaptors covering alpha/delta and beta/gamma chains. TCR library preparation used the same RNA that was used for transcriptome sequencing. Sequencing of TCR libraries was carried out on an Illumina HiSeq 4000 with 2 x 150 cycles. Under the source paper's analysis protocol: MiXCR aligned TCR reads to human V, D, J and C references and assembled the aligned reads into CDR3 clonotypes, with quality filtering and error correction included. The tcR package in R was used to analyze clonotype counts and gene usage diversity. For inspection of raw mapping reads, RNA-seq reads were mapped by STAR aligner version 2.5.3a onto GRCh37 of the human genome. IR-seq fastq files were randomly downsampled with Seqtk 1.3 to test the effect of sequencing depth on detected clonotypes. TCRdb redid the processing of the public reads, applying fastp at Q25 and MiXCR, and retained in-frame beta chains. Each record represents a unique CDR3 protein, reported with the most common genes and DNA among its rows. The authors' filters were not applied to this entry. The sample profile shows approximately 43,000 distinct CDR3 sequences; about an eighth of them were found once. Around 30% of the sample belongs to the ten largest clones.

The receptor's source is a donor at least 40 years old with multiple myeloma. Recombination linked TRBV7-2 to TRBJ1-5, with the D segment identity uncertain. Sequencing input: a population of CD138-negative cells sorted from bone marrow. In the paper's terms, the cell subset or site label means: bone marrow mononuclear cells depleted of CD138+ plasma/myeloma cells by negative magnetic selection. The CDR3 reads CASSLTINSNQPQHF. The nucleotide sequence is given as TGTGCCAGCAGCCTAACCATAAATAGCAATCAGCCCCAGCATTTT.